This paragraph reports one TCR beta chain. This clonotype has just a few counts. Its recognized antigen is unknown. No clone much larger than this one lies a single base away; base qualities are absent. Stable Graves' hyperthyroidism was defined as no progression to ophthalmopathy during 18 months of follow-up. Hyperthyroidism patients were newly diagnosed, had a disease duration of under 2 months, and were aged 18 to 65 years. The study excluded patients with uncontrolled infections, other autoimmune diseases, pregnancy or lactation. Clinical symptoms, serum thyroxine and TRAb, thyroid ultrasound, and orbital computed tomography formed the basis for the diagnoses. PBMCs were separated from about 10 ml of fresh peripheral blood using Ficoll-Paque density gradient centrifugation. Total RNA was extracted with Trizol reagent, and quality was checked on an Agilent 2100 Bioanalyzer. TCR beta CDR3 regions were amplified from RNA transcripts. For the first round of RT-PCR on the TCR CDR3, the HTBI primer set was used together with the Qiagen OneStep RT-PCR kit. The libraries were constructed in a second round of multiplex PCR and then size-selected and purified. Sequencing of the libraries was done on an Illumina HiSeq2000 using paired-end 100 bp reads. Concerning the study's data processing: SOAPnuke was used to process the raw data, with reads discarded if the reads contained adapters or uncalled bases, had a mean Phred below 15, or lacked an exact constant-primer or identifier match. COPE v1.2.5 was used to merge high-quality paired reads, and clonotypes were defined as unique nucleotide sequences. MiTCR v1.1 was used to align the clonotypes against IMGT TRBV, TRBD and TRBJ reference segments. The analysis included only V-J combinations with a frequency above 0.0001, which together covered 99% to 99.2% of the repertoires. The TCS score was defined as the ratio of F50 (clonal expansion) to E x V (chaos), calculated using BLOSUM62-based TCRdist between CDR3 peptides within each V-J. Welch's t-statistics and random forest reduced 500 to 650 V-J features to 13, which were used in a naive Bayes classifier (R e1071). Thyroid-blood repertoire similarity was quantified with the Morisita-Horn index. TCRdb redid the processing of the public reads, applying fastp at Q25 and MiXCR, and retained in-frame beta chains. Here each entry gathers all rows of one CDR3 protein and keeps the most common genes and DNA. The V and J calls were not made by the authors but by TCRdb's processing. The sample table contains hundreds of thousands of distinct CDR3 sequences; only one count was recorded for 38% of them. Approximately 10% of the sample lies in the top ten.

Trimming costs V 5 bases and J 5 bases, and their ends lie 13 bases apart. From the cysteine through the phenylalanine, the CDR3 covers 13 amino acids. The only DNA kept is the CDR3, 39 bases in frame from the first base. CDR1 and CDR2 were assigned from the germline V gene (reference sequence) as SEHNR and FQNEAQ. The data originate from a study of T cells in Graves' hyperthyroidism and ophthalmopathy (dated by TCRdb to the late 2010s). Broadly, across the study: Peripheral blood was sampled at the time of initial diagnosis, prior to any treatment. To identify TCR V-J signatures that set the groups apart, the researchers used a discovery cohort of about a hundred patients, made up of 40 to 45 with Graves' ophthalmopathy and about 59 with stable Graves' hyperthyroidism. Thyroid tissue and blood T-cell repertoires from six Graves' hyperthyroidism patients were also compared in the study. The 100 discovery patients were divided at random into training and test sets in a 7:3 ratio. The paper describes TCR Vbeta CDR3 sequencing of around 140 peripheral blood samples, made up of 43 ophthalmopathy patients, 70 to 80 hyperthyroidism patients and roughly 17 progressor patients. After sampling, hyperthyroidism patients received methimazole starting at 30 mg daily, and ophthalmopathy patients received high-dose intravenous methylprednisolone. Whether ophthalmopathy could be predicted prospectively was tested in an independent validation cohort made up of roughly 20 hyperthyroidism patients plus 17 patients who later progressed to ophthalmopathy. Overall study outcomes, separate from this receptor: Ophthalmopathy was separated from stable hyperthyroidism by a 13 V-J signature model, with approximately 89% sensitivity and around 81% specificity obtained in cross-validation and 80%/75% obtained in testing. Most expanded thyroid clonotypes (frequency above 0.001) were also found in blood, which suggests that blood repertoires may mirror thyroid immune responses. Sample size was not statistically predetermined, and blinding of investigators to group allocation was not performed. During validation, the model predicted progression to ophthalmopathy a median of approximately 7 months ahead of onset, with 60% to 71% sensitivity and 72.22% specificity.

The specimen was blood. This receptor was taken from a man between 18 and 29 years old with Graves' hyperthyroidism. This sequence uses TRBV7-9 and TRBJ2-7; D gene: possibly TRBD2, on 5 matching bases. Here the CDR3 is given as CASSPSPGDEQYF. The DNA sequence is given as TGTGCCAGCAGCCCCAGTCCCGGGGACGAGCAGTACTTC.